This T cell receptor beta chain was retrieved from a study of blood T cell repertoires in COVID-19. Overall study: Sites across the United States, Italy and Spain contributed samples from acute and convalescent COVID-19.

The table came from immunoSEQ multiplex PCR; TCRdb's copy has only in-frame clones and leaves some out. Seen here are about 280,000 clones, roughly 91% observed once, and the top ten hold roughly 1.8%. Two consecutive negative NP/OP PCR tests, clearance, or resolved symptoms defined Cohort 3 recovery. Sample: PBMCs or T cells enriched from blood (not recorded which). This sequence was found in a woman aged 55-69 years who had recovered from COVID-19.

CDR3 amino acids: CASSITRLAETLYEQYF. The CDR3 nucleotides read TGTGCCAGCAGCATTACACGACTAGCGGAGACCCTTTACGAGCAGTACTTC. The rearrangement uses TRBV21-1 and TRBJ2-7; the DNA was not used to check the table's D call, TRBD2. TRBV21-1 is assigned pseudogene status. This CDR3 contains 17 residues.